This T cell receptor beta chain is from a study of blood T cell repertoires in COVID-19. Across the whole study: Samples taken during acute and convalescent COVID-19 were collected in the United States, Italy and Spain. PBMCs, B-cell-depleted T cells, or T cells were the source of the cDNA or gDNA that made up the material.

In the original processing: Reference gene primers were amplified, and this amplification served to estimate nucleated cell counts. Repertoires were generated with immunoSEQ multiplex PCR, while TCRdb's copy carries only in-frame clones and drops some. That table furnishes V, J and clone size, whereas the DNA furnished D and trimming. The profile shows 270,000 or so clones, around nine tenths of them singletons. The CDR3 sequence is 15 residues long. CDR1 is KGHSH and CDR2 is LQKENI in the germline V gene. The V gene lost 3 bases and the J gene lost 2 bases, with 11 bases spanning the gap. The sequenced material came from peripheral blood. The genes are TRBV18 and TRBJ1-5; D not certain. The sequence was obtained from a man aged 40-55 years with active or convalescent COVID-19. This chain's CDR3 is CASSPASYGNQPQHF. CDR3 DNA sequence: TGTGCCAGCTCACCGGCCTCATACGGCAATCAGCCCCAGCATTTT.